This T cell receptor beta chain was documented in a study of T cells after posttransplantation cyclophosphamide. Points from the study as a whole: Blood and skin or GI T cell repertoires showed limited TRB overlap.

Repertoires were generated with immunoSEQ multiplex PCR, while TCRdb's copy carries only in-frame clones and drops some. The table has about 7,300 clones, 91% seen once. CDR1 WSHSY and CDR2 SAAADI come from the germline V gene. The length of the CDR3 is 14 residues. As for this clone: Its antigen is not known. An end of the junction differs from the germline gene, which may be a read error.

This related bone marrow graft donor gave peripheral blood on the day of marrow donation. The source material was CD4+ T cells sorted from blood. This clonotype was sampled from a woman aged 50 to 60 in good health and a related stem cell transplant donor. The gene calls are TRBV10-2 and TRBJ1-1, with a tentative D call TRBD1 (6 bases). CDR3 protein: CANSDSGENPEAFF. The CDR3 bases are TGCGCCAACAGTGACTCAGGGGAGAACCCTGAAGCTTTCTTT.